This TCR beta chain was recovered during a study of patients and donors after allogeneic stem cell transplantation. Germline-derived CDR1 and CDR2 are MNHEY and SMNVEV (reference sequence). V shed 4 bases and J shed 8 bases, with 21 bases lying between them. The CDR3 covers 16 residues. TCRdb independently ran MiXCR on the RT-PCR reads; one entry per CDR3 protein. The sample includes a few hundred thousand distinct CDR3 sequences, roughly two fifths of them seen just once. This clonotype occurred once. The chain carries TRBV27 and TRBJ2-1, with unresolved D. This receptor was taken from a human donor who was either an allogeneic HSCT recipient or a stem cell or donor lymphocyte infusion donor (not recorded which). It is not recorded whose cells these are; they may come from a transplant donor. The sequenced sample was blood, either unsorted or a sorted T cell fraction (not recorded which). This CDR3 is CASSSGPRPSGDEQFF. The CDR3 nucleotides read TGTGCCAGCAGTTCCGGGCCTCGACCTTCAGGCGATGAGCAGTTCTTC.